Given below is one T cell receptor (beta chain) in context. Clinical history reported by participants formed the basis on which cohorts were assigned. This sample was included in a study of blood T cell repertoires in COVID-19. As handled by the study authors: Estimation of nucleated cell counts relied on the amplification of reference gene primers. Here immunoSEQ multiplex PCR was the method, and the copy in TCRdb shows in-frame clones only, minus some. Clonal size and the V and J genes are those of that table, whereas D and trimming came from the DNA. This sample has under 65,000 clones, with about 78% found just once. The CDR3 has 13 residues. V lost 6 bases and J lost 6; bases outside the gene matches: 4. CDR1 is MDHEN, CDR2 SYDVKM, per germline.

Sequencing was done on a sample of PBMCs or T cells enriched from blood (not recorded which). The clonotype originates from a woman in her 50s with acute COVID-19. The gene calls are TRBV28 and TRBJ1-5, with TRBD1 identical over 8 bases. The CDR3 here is CASSQGAGQPQHF. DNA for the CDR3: TGTGCCAGCAGCCAGGGGGCGGGTCAGCCCCAGCATTTT. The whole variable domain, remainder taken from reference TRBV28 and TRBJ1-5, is DVKVTQSSRYLVKRTGEKVFLECVQDMDHENMFWYRQDPGLGLRLIYFSYDVKMKEKGDIPEGYSVSREKKERFSLILESASTNQTSMYLCASSQGAGQPQHFGDGTRLSIL.